Following are 12 T cell receptor beta chains from one sample sequenced in a study of blood T cell repertoires in COVID-19. Produced via immunoSEQ multiplex PCR; TCRdb's table is partial and in-frame only. This sample has roughly 70,000 clones, with about 82% found just once. The sequencing sample was made of peripheral blood. The receptors shown here come from a human donor in a cohort sampled during active COVID-19.

J is TRBJ1-1 and V is TRBV10-3, with no clear D. This CDR3 comprises 12 residues. V was shortened by 11 bases and J by 2 bases, with 12 bases between the two germline ends. Germline V gene sequence: CDR1 ENHRY, CDR2 SYGVKD. The CDR3 DNA follows: TGTGCCGTAGCCCTGAGTAACACTGAAGCTTTCTTT. Amino acid sequence: CAVALSNTEAFF.

The chain recombines TRBV5-1 with TRBJ2-7; 8 nucleotides match TRBD1. Unmatched junction bases numbered 2, after V lost 2 bases and J lost 1 base. The germline CDR1 and CDR2 sequences are SGHRS and YFSETQ. The length of the CDR3 is 14 residues. CDR3: CASSLDRGSYEQYF. CDR3 nucleotides: TGCGCCAGCAGCTTAGACAGGGGTTCCTACGAGCAGTACTTC.

This clone was recorded only once. The chain links TRBV9 to TRBJ2-5; TRBD2 is a possible D gene (6 bases). Germline V gives CDR1 SGDLS, CDR2 YYNGEE. The CDR3 spans 15 residues. V was cut by 5 bases and J by 5 bases, with 19 bases left in between. CDR3 nucleotides: TGTGCCAGCAGTGGGGGAGGACCACGGGAGGAGACCCAGTACTTC. It encodes CASSGGGPREETQYF.

V and J are TRBV4-3 and TRBJ1-4; TRBD1 aligns across 7 bases. CDR3 size: 14 residues. Trimming took 5 bases from V and 3 from J; bases not matched to a gene: 3. The germline gives CDR1 LGHNA, CDR2 YSLEER. CDR3 protein: CASSLGQPNEKLFF. The DNA of the CDR3 is TGCGCCAGCAGCTTGGGACAGCCTAATGAAAAACTGTTTTTT.

The rearrangement joins TRBV25-1 to TRBJ2-7, with D possibly TRBD1 on 7 matching bases. Trimming took 1 base from V and 6 from J, leaving 10 bases between them. Germline assignment: CDR1 MGHDK and CDR2 SYGVNS. There are 13 residues in the CDR3. The CDR3 region is CASSESGGFEQYF. The DNA for the CDR3 is TGTGCCAGCAGTGAATCAGGGGGGTTCGAGCAGTACTTC.

The J gene is TRBJ2-1, the V gene TRBV12-5; D unresolved. The CDR3 totals 13 residues. The V and J ends lost 1 base and 9 bases respectively, with 10 bases between them. Germline lookup yields CDR1 LGHNT and CDR2 FRNRAP. The CDR3 region is CASGLGNWAEQFF. The CDR3 coding sequence is TGTGCTAGTGGTTTGGGAAACTGGGCTGAGCAGTTCTTC.

The CDR3 here is CASSLAGRHNTEAFF. The CDR3 nucleotides are TGTGCCAGCAGTTTAGCGGGACGGCATAACACTGAAGCTTTCTTT. The chain uses TRBV28 and TRBJ1-1, with D maybe TRBD1 (5 bases). V lost 2 bases and J 2 bases, leaving 12 bases between the germline ends. The CDR3 has 15 amino acids. Germline CDR1 is MDHEN and CDR2 is SYDVKM.

The chain carries TRBV7-2 and TRBJ2-1, with a tentative D call TRBD2 (6 bases). The CDR3 contains 15 residues. V was shortened by 1 base and J by 1 base, with 8 bases between the two germline ends. CDR1 and CDR2 from the germline V gene are SGHTA and FQGNSA. The CDR3 region has the DNA TGTGCCAGCAGCTTAGTCGGGAGTTCCTACAATGAGCAGTTCTTC. Amino acid sequence: CASSLVGSSYNEQFF.

This clone was detected only a few times. CDR3 coding DNA: TGTGCCAGCTCACCAGGGGGACAGGGCAGACCGCCCCAGCATTTT. Its translation is CASSPGGQGRPPQHF. The chain is built from TRBV18 and TRBJ1-5, with 9 bases aligning to TRBD1. This CDR3 is 15 amino acids long. Per germline, CDR1 KGHSH and CDR2 LQKENI. Losses at the gene ends were 2 bases for V and 9 bases for J; bases not matched to a gene: 8.

V usage is TRBV5-4 and J usage is TRBJ1-1; possibly TRBD1 for D (5 bases). This CDR3 has 14 residues. The germline V gene has CDR1 SGHNT and CDR2 YYREEE (reference sequence). V lost 7 bases and J lost 5, with 18 bases in between. CDR3 region: CASEGRRGKTEAFF. As DNA, the CDR3 is TGTGCCAGCGAGGGGCGGCGGGGGAAAACTGAAGCTTTCTTT.

The chain has TRBV7-9 and TRBJ2-1; D unresolved. CDR3 length equals 11 residues. V shed 5 bases and J shed 10 bases, with 9 bases lying between them. Per the germline V gene, CDR1 is SEHNR and CDR2 is FQNEAQ (reference sequence). The CDR3 sequence is CASSPNREQFF. Here the CDR3 DNA reads TGTGCCAGCAGCCCCAACCGGGAGCAGTTCTTC.

Only one count was recorded for this clone. The chain employs TRBV6-5 and TRBJ1-1; 11 nucleotides align to TRBD1. The CDR3 has 15 residues. Germline assignment: CDR1 MNHEY and CDR2 SVGAGI. V trimming: 5 bases; J trimming: 5 bases; junction bases outside the gene matches: 7. The CDR3 nucleotides are TGTGCCAGCAGTCTACGGACAGGGGGCCAGACTGAAGCTTTCTTT. Encoded protein: CASSLRTGGQTEAFF.